This paragraph reports one T cell receptor beta chain. In the PCR, 60 Vbeta and 13 Jbeta primers were used. In the authors' workflow: Later, an analysis found 80 million or so unique TCR beta chains, and roughly 9.9 million of these were shared. Clones were sequenced by immunoSEQ multiplex PCR, and TCRdb holds only the in-frame ones, with some missing. V and J calls and clone size follow that table, whereas D and trimming were derived from the DNA. Counted here are approximately 150,000 clones, around three quarters occurring once; the ten biggest clones make up about an eighth. This entry comes from a study of cytomegalovirus exposure and HLA in healthy donors. At the level of the study: An earlier analysis found 110 million or so unique TCR beta sequences from approximately 200 million T cells.

Regarding donors, all were healthy bone marrow donors. Nominal health characterized the donors when sampled, though unrecorded immune exposures were likely. Per the germline V gene, CDR1 is MNHEY and CDR2 is SMNVEV (reference sequence). CDR3 length equals 14 residues. V lost 6 bases and J lost 4; bases outside the gene matches: 3. The chain carries TRBV27 and TRBJ2-2; 9 bases fit TRBD1. The material sequenced was PBMCs. The receptor's source is a man aged 40-50 years in good health and CMV-seropositive. The DNA for the CDR3 is TGTGCCAGCAGCCCGGACAGGGGCACCGGGGAGCTGTTTTTT. Amino acid sequence: CASSPDRGTGELFF.